This T cell receptor (beta chain) was captured by sequencing in a study of blood T cell repertoires in COVID-19. In the study overall: PBMCs, B-cell-depleted T cells, or T cells provided the cDNA or gDNA that made up the material.

The data were produced by immunoSEQ multiplex PCR, yet TCRdb's version contains in-frame clones alone and is incomplete. The sample yields about 240,000 clones, 85% to 90% seen once. In germline, CDR1 is MNHEY, CDR2 SVGAGI. This CDR3 is built from 14 residues. V was shortened by 8 bases and J by 1 base, with 11 bases between the two germline ends. This clonotype was obtained from a woman in her seventies with active or convalescent COVID-19. This chain uses TRBV6-5 with TRBJ2-2; tentative D call: TRBD1 (5 bases). Sequenced input: peripheral blood. The CDR3 DNA sequence: TGTGCCAGCGGCGGACACCAGAACACCGGGGAGCTGTTTTTT. This codes for CASGGHQNTGELFF.